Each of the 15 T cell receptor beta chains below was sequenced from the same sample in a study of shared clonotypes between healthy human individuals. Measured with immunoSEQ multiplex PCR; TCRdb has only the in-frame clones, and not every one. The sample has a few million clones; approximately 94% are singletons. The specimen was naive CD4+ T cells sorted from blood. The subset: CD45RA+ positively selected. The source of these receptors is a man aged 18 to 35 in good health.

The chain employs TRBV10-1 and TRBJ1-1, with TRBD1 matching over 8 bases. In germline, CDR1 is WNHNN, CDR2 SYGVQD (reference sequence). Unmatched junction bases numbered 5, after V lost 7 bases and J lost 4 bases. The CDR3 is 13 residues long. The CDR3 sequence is CASKNQGATEAFF. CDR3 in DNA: TGCGCCAGCAAGAACCAGGGGGCCACTGAAGCTTTCTTT.

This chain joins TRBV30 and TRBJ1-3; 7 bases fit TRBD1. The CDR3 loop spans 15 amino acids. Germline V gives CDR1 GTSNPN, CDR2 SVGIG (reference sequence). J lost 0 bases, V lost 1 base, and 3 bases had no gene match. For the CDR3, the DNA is TGTGCCTGGAGTGGGGGACAGAACTCTGGAAACACCATATATTTT. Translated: CAWSGGQNSGNTIYF.

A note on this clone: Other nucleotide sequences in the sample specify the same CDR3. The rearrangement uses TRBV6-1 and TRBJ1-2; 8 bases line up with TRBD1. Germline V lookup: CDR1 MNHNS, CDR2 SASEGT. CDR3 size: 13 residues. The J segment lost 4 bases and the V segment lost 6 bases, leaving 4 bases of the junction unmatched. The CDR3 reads CASRAGGSYGYTF. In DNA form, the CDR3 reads TGTGCCAGCAGGGCAGGGGGCAGCTATGGCTACACCTTC.

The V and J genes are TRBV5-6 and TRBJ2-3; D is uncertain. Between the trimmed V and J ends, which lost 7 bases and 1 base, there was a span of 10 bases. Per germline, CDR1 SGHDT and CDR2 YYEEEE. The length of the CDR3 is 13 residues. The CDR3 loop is CASFGSRTDTQYF. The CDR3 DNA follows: TGTGCCAGCTTCGGCTCGCGCACAGATACGCAGTATTTT.

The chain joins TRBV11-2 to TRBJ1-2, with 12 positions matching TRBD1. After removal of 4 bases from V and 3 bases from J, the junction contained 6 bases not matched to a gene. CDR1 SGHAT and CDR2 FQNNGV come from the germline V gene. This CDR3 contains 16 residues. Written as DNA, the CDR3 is TGTGCCAGCAGCTATCCCGGGACAGGGGGCGACTATGGCTACACCTTC. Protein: CASSYPGTGGDYGYTF. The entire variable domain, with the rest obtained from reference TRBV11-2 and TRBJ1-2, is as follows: EAGVAQSPRYKIIEKRQSVAFWCNPISGHATLYWYQQILGQGPKLLIQFQNNGVVDDSQLPKDRFSAERLKGVDSTLKIQPAKLEDSAVYLCASSYPGTGGDYGYTFGSGTRLTVV.

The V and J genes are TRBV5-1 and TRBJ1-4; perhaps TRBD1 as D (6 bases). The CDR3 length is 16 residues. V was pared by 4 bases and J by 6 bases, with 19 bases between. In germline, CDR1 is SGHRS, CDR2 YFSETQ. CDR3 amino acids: CASSLRGFTVDEKLFF. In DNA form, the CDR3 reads TGCGCCAGCAGCCTCAGGGGATTCACGGTAGATGAAAAACTGTTTTTT.

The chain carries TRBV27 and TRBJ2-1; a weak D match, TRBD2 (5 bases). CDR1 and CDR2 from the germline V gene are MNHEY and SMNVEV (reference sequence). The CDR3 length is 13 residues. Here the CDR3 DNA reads TGTGCGACGGCGGGCGACACCTACAATGAGCAGTTCTTC. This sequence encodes CATAGDTYNEQFF.

CDR3 nucleotides: TGTGCCTGGCCCCGGGGCCCGGATCAGCCCCAGCATTTT. Translation: CAWPRGPDQPQHF. The rearrangement uses TRBV6-1 and TRBJ1-5; D is possibly TRBD1 (5 bases). Germline CDR1 reads MNHNS; CDR2 reads SASEGT. The CDR3 is made up of 13 amino acids. Between the trimmed V and J ends, which lost 11 bases and 5 bases, there was a span of 16 bases.

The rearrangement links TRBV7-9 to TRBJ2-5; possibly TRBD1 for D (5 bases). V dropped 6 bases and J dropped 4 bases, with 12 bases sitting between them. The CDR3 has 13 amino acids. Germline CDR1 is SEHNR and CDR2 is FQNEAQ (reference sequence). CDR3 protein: CASRNQGLETQYF. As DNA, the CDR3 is TGTGCCAGCAGAAACCAGGGTTTAGAGACCCAGTACTTC.

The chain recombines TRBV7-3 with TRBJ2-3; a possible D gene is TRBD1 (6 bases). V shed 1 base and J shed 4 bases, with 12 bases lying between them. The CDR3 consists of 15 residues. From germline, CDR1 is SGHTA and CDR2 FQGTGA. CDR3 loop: CASSLMGRGPDTQYF. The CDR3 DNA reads TGTGCCAGCAGCTTAATGGGCAGGGGCCCAGATACGCAGTATTTT.

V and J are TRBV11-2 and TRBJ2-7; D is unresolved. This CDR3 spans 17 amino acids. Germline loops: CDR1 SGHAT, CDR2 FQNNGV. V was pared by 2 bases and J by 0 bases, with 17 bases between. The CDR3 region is CASSLFDGYLSSYEQYF. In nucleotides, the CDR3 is TGTGCCAGCAGCTTATTTGACGGATACCTGAGCTCCTACGAGCAGTACTTC.

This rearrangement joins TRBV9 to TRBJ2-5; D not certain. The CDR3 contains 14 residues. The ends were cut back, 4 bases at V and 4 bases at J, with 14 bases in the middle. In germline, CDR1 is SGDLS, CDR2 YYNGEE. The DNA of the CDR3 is TGTGCCAGCAGCCCCACTCGCTTCGGAGAGACCCAGTACTTC. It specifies CASSPTRFGETQYF.

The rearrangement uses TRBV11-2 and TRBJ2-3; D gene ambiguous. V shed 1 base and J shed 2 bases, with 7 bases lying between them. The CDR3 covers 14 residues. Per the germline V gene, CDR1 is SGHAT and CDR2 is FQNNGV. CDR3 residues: CASSLAPFTDTQYF. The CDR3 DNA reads TGTGCCAGCAGCTTAGCGCCCTTCACAGATACGCAGTATTTT.

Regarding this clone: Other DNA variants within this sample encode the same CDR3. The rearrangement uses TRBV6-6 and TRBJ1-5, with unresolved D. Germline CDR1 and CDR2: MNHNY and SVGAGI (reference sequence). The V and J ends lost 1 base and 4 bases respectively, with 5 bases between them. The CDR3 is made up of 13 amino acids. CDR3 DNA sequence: TGTGCCAGCAGTTACTTGGGGAATCAGCCCCAGCATTTT. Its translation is CASSYLGNQPQHF.

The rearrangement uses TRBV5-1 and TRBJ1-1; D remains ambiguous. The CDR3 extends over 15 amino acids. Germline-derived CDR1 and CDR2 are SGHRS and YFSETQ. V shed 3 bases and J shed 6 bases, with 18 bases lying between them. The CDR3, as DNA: TGCGCCAGCAGCTCAATGGGTGGAGGGAGCCCTGAAGCTTTCTTT. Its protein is CASSSMGGGSPEAFF. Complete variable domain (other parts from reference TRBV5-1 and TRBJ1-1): KAGVTQTPRYLIKTRGQQVTLSCSPISGHRSVSWYQQTPGQGLQFLFEYFSETQRNKGNFPGRFSGRQFSNSRSEMNVSTLELGDSALYLCASSSMGGGSPEAFFGQGTRLTVV.